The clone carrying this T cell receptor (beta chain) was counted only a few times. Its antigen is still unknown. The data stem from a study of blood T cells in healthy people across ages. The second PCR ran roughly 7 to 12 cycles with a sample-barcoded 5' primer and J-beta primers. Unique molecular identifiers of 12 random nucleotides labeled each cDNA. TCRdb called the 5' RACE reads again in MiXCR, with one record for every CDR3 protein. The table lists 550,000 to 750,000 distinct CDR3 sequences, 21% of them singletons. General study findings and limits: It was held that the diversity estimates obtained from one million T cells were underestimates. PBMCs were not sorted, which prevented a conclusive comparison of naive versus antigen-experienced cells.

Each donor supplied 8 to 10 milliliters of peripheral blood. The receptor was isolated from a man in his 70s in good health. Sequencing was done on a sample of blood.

CDR3: CASSFPRQGGYEKLFF. As DNA, the CDR3 is TGTGCCAGCAGCTTCCCGAGACAGGGAGGATATGAAAAACTGTTTTTT. This chain connects TRBV3-1 to TRBJ1-4, with 7 bases lining up with TRBD1. This CDR3 is 16 amino acids long. Germline V gene sequence: CDR1 LGHDT, CDR2 YNNKEL (reference sequence). V trimming: 5 bases; J trimming: 6 bases; junction bases outside the gene matches: 12.